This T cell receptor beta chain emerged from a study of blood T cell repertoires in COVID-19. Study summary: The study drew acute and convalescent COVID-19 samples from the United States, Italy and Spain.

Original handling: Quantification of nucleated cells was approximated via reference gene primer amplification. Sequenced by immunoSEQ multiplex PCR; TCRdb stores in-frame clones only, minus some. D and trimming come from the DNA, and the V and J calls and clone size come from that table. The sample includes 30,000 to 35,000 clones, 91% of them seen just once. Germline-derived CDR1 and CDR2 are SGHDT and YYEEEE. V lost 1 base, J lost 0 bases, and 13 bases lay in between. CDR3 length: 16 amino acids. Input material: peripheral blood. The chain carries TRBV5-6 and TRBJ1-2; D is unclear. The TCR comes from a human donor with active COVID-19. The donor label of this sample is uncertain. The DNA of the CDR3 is TGTGCCAGCAGCTTGTCCCCACGGGGTACTAACTATGGCTACACCTTC. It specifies CASSLSPRGTNYGYTF.